The rows below give T cell receptor beta chains drawn from one sample of a study of blood T cell repertoires in COVID-19. Generated by immunoSEQ multiplex PCR, the TCRdb table keeps only in-frame clones and is missing some. The data hold about 84,000 clones, with approximately 86% observed a single time. Specimen: peripheral blood. Every receptor here comes from a woman older than 75 with acute or convalescent COVID-19. CDR3s include the opening cysteine and the closing phenylalanine or tryptophan. A D gene is named only where the DNA matches it firmly. Not all rows give a size; the values are once, few, many and, for expanded clones, a class.

V gene	J gene	clone size	D gene	CDR3 protein	CDR3 DNA
TRBV27	TRBJ2-7	.	.	CASTARGTTTYEQYF	TGTGCCAGCACCGCCCGGGGGACGACAACCTACGAGCAGTACTTC
TRBV30	TRBJ1-1	.	TRBD1	CAWSVGQGYTEAFF	TGTGCCTGGAGTGTTGGACAGGGATACACTGAAGCTTTCTTT
TRBV19	TRBJ2-3	once	TRBD2	CASSIDRTSGTGDTQYF	TGTGCCAGTAGTATAGATCGGACTAGCGGTACCGGAGATACGCAGTATTTT
TRBV5-1	TRBJ1-1	.	.	CASSPEGAGNTEAFF	TGCGCCAGCAGCCCGGAAGGGGCAGGGAACACTGAAGCTTTCTTT
TRBV7-3	TRBJ2-1	.	TRBD2	CASSLGLAPYNEQFF	TGTGCCAGCAGCTTAGGACTAGCTCCCTACAATGAGCAGTTCTTC
TRBV3-1/TRBV3-2	TRBJ2-4	.	TRBD2	CASSQDALAGIIQYF	TGTGCCAGCAGCCAAGATGCTCTAGCGGGAATCATTCAGTACTTC
TRBV18	TRBJ1-2	.	TRBD1	CASSRDRGGGYTF	TGTGCCAGCTCACGCGACAGGGGCGGGGGCTACACCTTC
TRBV27	TRBJ2-7	.	.	CASSLLSRTHDYEQYF	TGTGCCAGCAGTTTATTATCCAGGACACATGATTACGAGCAGTACTTC
TRBV15	TRBJ2-4	.	TRBD1	CATSRLQGAAKNIQYF	TGTGCCACCAGCAGGTTACAGGGGGCTGCCAAAAACATTCAGTACTTC
TRBV7-9	TRBJ2-3	.	TRBD2	CASTQGGDTDTQYF	TGTGCCAGCACCCAGGGAGGGGACACAGATACGCAGTATTTT
TRBV11-3	TRBJ2-2	once	.	CASSSEGLSTGELFF	TGTGCCAGCAGCTCGGAGGGGTTAAGCACCGGGGAGCTGTTTTTT
TRBV19	TRBJ2-6	.	TRBD1	CASSTTGGANVLTF	TGTGCCAGTAGTACGACAGGGGGGGCCAACGTCCTGACTTTC
TRBV7-2	TRBJ2-1	.	.	CASSSDGGSYNEQFF	TGTGCCAGCAGCTCCGACGGCGGCTCCTACAATGAGCAGTTCTTC
TRBV12-5	TRBJ2-5	.	.	CASGASGQETQYF	TGTGCTAGTGGTGCGAGCGGCCAAGAGACCCAGTACTTC
TRBV28	TRBJ2-7	.	.	CASSGPSSGGYYEQYF	TGTGCCAGCAGTGGCCCTAGTAGTGGGGGCTACTACGAGCAGTACTTC
TRBV5-4	TRBJ1-2	once	TRBD1	CASSWDFGTGGEGYTF	TGTGCCAGCAGCTGGGATTTCGGGACAGGGGGGGAGGGCTACACCTTC
TRBV4-1	TRBJ1-6	.	.	CASSQEQGGSSYNSPLHF	TGCGCCAGCAGCCAGGAACAGGGTGGGAGCTCCTATAATTCACCCCTCCACTTT
TRBV4-1	TRBJ2-5	once	TRBD2	CASRPGLAGGRETQYF	TGCGCCAGCAGGCCGGGACTAGCGGGAGGAAGGGAGACCCAGTACTTC
TRBV5-1	TRBJ2-7	.	TRBD2	CASSLLAGASSYEQYF	TGCGCCAGCAGTCTCCTAGCGGGCGCGAGCTCCTACGAGCAGTACTTC
TRBV2	TRBJ2-3	.	.	CASSEARTYRDTQYF	TGTGCCAGCAGTGAAGCCCGGACTTATAGGGATACGCAGTATTTT
TRBV18	TRBJ2-7	once	TRBD1	CASSLLGGDEQYF	TGTGCCAGCTCACTACTAGGGGGCGACGAGCAGTACTTC
TRBV5-1	TRBJ2-1	.	TRBD2	CASSLRTSGTFQSNEQFF	TGCGCCAGCAGCCTGCGGACTAGCGGGACCTTTCAGAGCAATGAGCAGTTCTTC